This TCR beta chain emerged from a study of cytomegalovirus exposure and HLA in healthy donors. The donors comprised healthy bone marrow donors. This PCR relied on a set of 60 Vbeta primers and 13 Jbeta primers. The protocol was immunoSEQ multiplex PCR, while the TCRdb copy is restricted to in-frame clones and leaves out a portion. Among about 150,000 clones listed, 70% to 90% were seen once. Regarding the study as a whole: The productive fraction for most TCR beta V segments was about 90% or about 30% in an earlier analysis.

Worth noting for this clone: Its antigen is still unknown.

The source material was PBMCs. This receptor was taken from a woman in her thirties or forties in good health and CMV-seronegative.

CDR3 in DNA: TGTGCCAGCAAGAAGACAGGGGCGGGTGGCTACACCTTC. Translated: CASKKTGAGGYTF. V and J are TRBV9 and TRBJ1-2; 8 bases match TRBD1. The CDR3 consists of 13 residues. Per germline, CDR1 SGDLS and CDR2 YYNGEE. After removal of 6 bases from V and 7 bases from J, the junction contained 8 bases not matched to a gene. Full variable domain (missing parts from reference TRBV9 and TRBJ1-2): DSGVTQTPKHLITATGQRVTLRCSPRSGDLSVYWYQQSLDQGLQFLIQYYNGEERAKGNILERFSAQQFPDLHSELNLSSLELGDSALYFCASKKTGAGGYTFGSGTRLTVV.